Shown below are 25 T cell receptor beta chains from a single sample sequenced in a study of T-cell memory formation after mild COVID-19. One entry per CDR3 protein results from TCRdb running MiXCR on the 5' RACE reads. The sample has about 560,000 distinct CDR3 sequences; 15% to 20% are singletons. Input material: PBMCs or a T cell subset sorted from them (not recorded which). All receptors come from an adult woman who had mild COVID-19 (a few samples of this study predate the infection). Cell type and time point are not known.

This clonotype was observed a handful of times. V is TRBV2 and J is TRBJ2-3; D may match TRBD1 or TRBD2 (6 bases each). V was shortened by 1 base and J by 9 bases, with 14 bases between the two germline ends. Per the germline V gene, CDR1 is SNHLY and CDR2 is FYNNEI. The CDR3 has 14 residues. In DNA form, the CDR3 reads TGTGCCAGCAGTGAAGGTCGGGGGCTGGGGACGCAGTATTTT. It codes for CASSEGRGLGTQYF.

This clonotype was counted only a few times. The DNA of the CDR3 is TGTGCCAGCAGTTACTTAAAGCGGGACAATGAGCAGTTCTTC. Protein: CASSYLKRDNEQFF. The chain joins TRBV6-5 to TRBJ2-1; TRBD2 is a possible D gene (6 bases). The CDR3 is made up of 14 amino acids. Germline V gene sequence: CDR1 MNHEY, CDR2 SVGAGI. Trimming left V 1 base short and J 5 bases short, with 9 bases between.

This clonotype was seen a handful of times. The chain couples TRBV6-6 to TRBJ2-3; TRBD2 matches at 8 bases. V was pared by 7 bases and J by 5 bases, with 5 bases of the junction left unmatched. Germline-derived CDR1 and CDR2 are MNHNY and SVGAGI (reference sequence). CDR3 length: 13 amino acids. This CDR3 reads CASKRGGGDTQYF. CDR3 in DNA: TGTGCCAGCAAACGGGGGGGCGGAGATACGCAGTATTTT.

The chain combines TRBV12-3 or TRBV12-4 with TRBJ2-1; D is possibly TRBD2 (6 bases). The CDR3 has 15 amino acids. V was cut by 5 bases and J by 5 bases, with 16 bases left in between. CDR3 nucleotides: TGTGCCAGCAGTGGCCCAGGGCGGGGAAACAATGAGCAGTTCTTC. Translation gives CASSGPGRGNNEQFF.

The chain is built from TRBV12-3 or TRBV12-4 and TRBJ1-6, with D unresolved. CDR3 length: 14 amino acids. The ends were cut back, 6 bases at V and 6 bases at J, with 12 bases in the middle. CDR3 sequence: CASRFQSGNSPLHF. CDR3 sequence (DNA): TGTGCCAGCAGATTCCAGAGTGGTAATTCACCCCTCCACTTT.

The chain couples TRBV12-3 or TRBV12-4 to TRBJ2-3; 9 bases line up with TRBD1. V lost 1 base to trimming and J lost 2 bases; unmatched junction nucleotides: 4. The CDR3 runs to 16 residues. CDR3 sequence: CASSLEGTGITDTQYF. CDR3 nucleotides: TGTGCCAGCAGTTTAGAAGGGACAGGGATCACAGATACGCAGTATTTT.

This clonotype showed up just a few times. V usage is TRBV7-2 and J usage is TRBJ1-4; D ambiguous. The CDR3 sequence is 13 residues long. Trimming took 6 bases from V and 8 from J, leaving 13 bases between them. Germline lookup yields CDR1 SGHTA and CDR2 FQGNSA. CDR3 DNA sequence: TGTGCCAGCAGTAAGAGGGCAGGAGAAAAACTGTTTTTT. Protein product: CASSKRAGEKLFF. Based on the CDR3 plus reference TRBV7-2 and TRBJ1-4, the full variable domain is GAGVSQSPSNKVTEKGKDVELRCDPISGHTALYWYRQSLGQGLEFLIYFQGNSAPDKSGLPSDRFSAERTGGSVSTLTIQRTQQEDSAVYLCASSKRAGEKLFFGSGTQLSVL.

This clonotype showed up just a few times. The chain uses TRBV6-6 and TRBJ1-1; unclear D gene. The CDR3 has 14 residues. Trimming shortened V by 2 bases and J by 2 bases, and 9 bases separated the two germline ends. The germline CDR1 and CDR2 sequences are MNHNY and SVGAGI (reference sequence). CDR3 region: CASSYQATNTEAFF. The CDR3 DNA is TGTGCCAGCAGTTACCAAGCAACTAACACTGAAGCTTTCTTT.

This clonotype has more than one count but fewer than ten. The gene calls are TRBV5-1 and TRBJ1-5; 8 bases align to TRBD1. This CDR3 spans 15 amino acids. V lost 0 bases, J lost 5 bases, and 4 bases stayed unmatched. Germline V CDR1 and CDR2: SGHRS, YFSETQ. The CDR3 protein is CASSLGQGPYQPQHF. CDR3 DNA: TGCGCCAGCAGCTTGGGACAGGGGCCCTATCAGCCCCAGCATTTT.

This rearrangement joins TRBV15 to TRBJ2-1; 8 nucleotides align to TRBD2. Germline CDR1 and CDR2: LNHNV and YYDKDF (reference sequence). The CDR3 runs 16 residues. The V and J ends lost 0 bases and 6 bases, in that order; junction bases with no gene match: 7. The chain's CDR3 is CATSRDSGTSFNEQFF. DNA of the CDR3: TGTGCCACCAGCAGAGATTCCGGGACTAGTTTCAATGAGCAGTTCTTC. Drawing the rest from reference TRBV15 and TRBJ2-1, the complete variable domain is DAMVIQNPRYQVTQFGKPVTLSCSQTLNHNVMYWYQQKSSQAPKLLFHYYDKDFNNEADTPDNFQSRRPNTSFCFLDIRSPGLGDTAMYLCATSRDSGTSFNEQFFGPGTRLTVL.

The chain has TRBV19 and TRBJ2-1, with D possibly called TRBD1 or TRBD2 (6 bases each). Trimming pared 7 bases from V and 1 base from J, leaving 14 bases between. This CDR3 comprises 15 residues. Per germline, CDR1 LNHDA and CDR2 SQIVND (reference sequence). The CDR3 is CASKVLGGSYNEQFF. CDR3 sequence (DNA): TGTGCCAGTAAGGTTCTAGGGGGGTCCTACAATGAGCAGTTCTTC.

This clonotype appeared a few times. The chain uses TRBV6-1 and TRBJ2-7, with 12 bases aligning to TRBD1. The junction had 4 bases not matched to a gene; V was cut back by 0 bases and J by 7 bases. The germline V gene encodes CDR1 MNHNS and CDR2 SASEGT. The CDR3 runs to 15 residues. In DNA form, the CDR3 reads TGTGCCAGCAGTGAAGCGGGGACAGGGGGCAGAGAGCAGTACTTC. It codes for CASSEAGTGGREQYF.

This clonotype was seen only a few times. CDR3 in DNA: TGTGCCAGCAGCGTAGAGGGGGAGAACTACAATGAGCAGTTCTTC. As protein: CASSVEGENYNEQFF. J is TRBJ2-1 and V is TRBV9, with D possibly TRBD1 on 6 matching bases. V lost 0 bases to trimming and J lost 3 bases, with 10 bases between them. Germline loops: CDR1 SGDLS, CDR2 YYNGEE. The CDR3 is 15 amino acids.

This clonotype was seen only a few times. This chain links TRBV29-1 with TRBJ2-5; no clear D. There are 13 residues in the CDR3. Germline CDR1 and CDR2: SQVTM and ANQGSEA. The V and J ends lost 2 bases and 7 bases respectively, with 14 bases between them. The DNA of the CDR3 is TGCAGCGTTGAATACACCGTCGTTGGGACCCAGTACTTC. Residues: CSVEYTVVGTQYF.

This clonotype has just a few counts. The rearrangement links TRBV19 to TRBJ2-3, with D perhaps TRBD2 (6 bases). Germline V lookup: CDR1 LNHDA, CDR2 SQIVND (reference sequence). The CDR3 length is 17 residues. The V and J ends lost 7 bases and 2 bases respectively, with 22 bases between them. The CDR3 DNA reads as TGTGCCAGTAATGGCCCAGGAGCGGGTATGGTCACAGATACGCAGTATTTT. Encoded protein: CASNGPGAGMVTDTQYF.

J is TRBJ1-2 and V is TRBV3-1; D not resolved. The germline gives CDR1 LGHDT, CDR2 YNNKEL (reference sequence). CDR3 length: 16 amino acids. The V end was cut by 0 bases, the J end by 3 bases, with 14 bases between. CDR3 region: CASSQDQGSSDYGYTF. The CDR3 DNA reads TGTGCCAGCAGCCAAGATCAAGGATCTAGCGACTATGGCTACACCTTC.

The V and J genes are TRBV29-1 and TRBJ2-1; 9 positions match TRBD1. The CDR3 length is 13 residues. The junction had 6 bases not matched to a gene; V was cut back by 6 bases and J by 6 bases. CDR1 is SQVTM and CDR2 is ANQGSEA in the germline V gene. CDR3 coding DNA: TGCAGCGTGGGACAGGGAGGAGGCAATGAGCAGTTCTTC. This codes for CSVGQGGGNEQFF.

This clonotype was picked up a small number of times. The chain recombines TRBV7-8 with TRBJ2-2; unclear D gene. With 5 bases removed from V and 5 bases from J, the gap between germline ends came to 9 bases. The CDR3 length is 13 residues. CDR1 is SGHVS, CDR2 FQNEAQ, per germline. The CDR3 DNA reads as TGTGCCAGCAGCGAGGACCAAACCGGGGAGCTGTTTTTT. Translated, it gives CASSEDQTGELFF.

The CDR3 DNA follows: TGTGCCAGCAGCACACAGGGTCCCTTCCCAGATACGCAGTATTTT. Residues: CASSTQGPFPDTQYF. The chain combines TRBV7-2 with TRBJ2-3; D might be TRBD1 (6 bases). The CDR3 is made up of 15 amino acids. Germline loops: CDR1 SGHTA, CDR2 FQGNSA. Trimming took off 5 bases at V and 4 bases at J, with 16 bases between the two ends.

This chain links TRBV2 with TRBJ2-1; D unclear. CDR1 is SNHLY, CDR2 FYNNEI, per germline. Trimming cost V 8 bases and J 5 bases, with 19 bases left between them. The CDR3 covers 15 residues. In DNA form, the CDR3 reads TGTGCCAGCCAAGTATTTTCACGAAACCACAATGAGCAGTTCTTC. It is translated as CASQVFSRNHNEQFF.

The sample holds a few counts of this clonotype. This chain links TRBV5-1 with TRBJ2-1; possibly TRBD2 for D (5 bases). The V gene lost 3 bases and the J gene lost 9 bases, with 19 bases spanning the gap. Germline loops: CDR1 SGHRS, CDR2 YFSETQ. The CDR3 extends over 15 amino acids. The DNA of the CDR3 is TGCGCCAGCAGCTCGACGAGGGCAGTCCCCAGTGAGCAGTTCTTC. Protein sequence: CASSSTRAVPSEQFF. The full variable domain, with the rest looked up from reference TRBV5-1 and TRBJ2-1, is KAGVTQTPRYLIKTRGQQVTLSCSPISGHRSVSWYQQTPGQGLQFLFEYFSETQRNKGNFPGRFSGRQFSNSRSEMNVSTLELGDSALYLCASSSTRAVPSEQFFGPGTRLTVL.

This clonotype was detected many times. V is TRBV5-6 and J is TRBJ2-7; D gene unclear. The germline V and J ends were trimmed by 2 bases and 0 bases, with 9 bases remaining between them. From germline, CDR1 is SGHDT and CDR2 YYEEEE. The CDR3 is 14 amino acids. CDR3 region: CASSFGGYSYEQYF. The CDR3 DNA is TGTGCCAGCAGCTTCGGTGGTTACTCCTACGAGCAGTACTTC.

This clonotype has a count of ten or more. J is TRBJ2-1 and V is TRBV5-1, with 8 bases lining up with TRBD2. There are 15 residues in the CDR3. The V and J ends lost 2 bases and 8 bases, in that order; junction bases with no gene match: 9. Germline loops: CDR1 SGHRS, CDR2 YFSETQ. For the CDR3, the DNA is TGCGCCAGCAGCTTATCGGGGGGGGCCTGGGATGAGCAGTTCTTC. It specifies CASSLSGGAWDEQFF. Filled out from reference TRBV5-1 and TRBJ2-1, the complete variable domain reads KAGVTQTPRYLIKTRGQQVTLSCSPISGHRSVSWYQQTPGQGLQFLFEYFSETQRNKGNFPGRFSGRQFSNSRSEMNVSTLELGDSALYLCASSLSGGAWDEQFFGPGTRLTVL.

The rearrangement joins TRBV21-1 to TRBJ1-2. TRBV21-1 is classified as a pseudogene. The CDR3 has 17 residues. The CDR3 protein is CASSPPPTSYMERGYTF. The CDR3 DNA follows: TGTGCCAGCAGCCCCCCTCCCACCTCATACATGGAACGTGGCTACACCTTC.

This chain connects TRBV7-9 to TRBJ1-6; no firm D call. V shed 5 bases and J shed 7 bases, with 12 bases lying between them. CDR3 length: 14 amino acids. The germline V gene has CDR1 SEHNR and CDR2 FQNEAQ (reference sequence). CDR3 protein: CASSPGAENSPLHF. CDR3 coding DNA: TGTGCCAGCAGCCCGGGAGCGGAGAATTCACCCCTCCACTTT.